The 4 T cell receptor beta chains presented below share a single source sample, sequenced in a study of graft-versus-host responses after intestinal transplantation. Their recognized antigens are unknown. Only in-frame clones appear in the TCRdb table, and some are missing; sequencing was by immunoSEQ multiplex PCR. The repertoire has fewer than 150,000 clones, roughly 92% of them found once; the top ten carry under 0.2%. Sequencing was performed on unstimulated CD4+ T cells sorted from spleen or lymph node cells, taken before intestinal transplant. All receptors derive from a human donor who received an intestinal transplant.

This chain links TRBV15 with TRBJ1-6, with D possibly being TRBD1 (5 bases). The V and J ends lost 8 bases and 8 bases respectively, with 16 bases between them. The CDR3 sequence is 14 residues long. The V gene's germline CDR1 is LNHNV and CDR2 YYDKDF (reference sequence). DNA of the CDR3: TGTGCCACCGCCAGCCCCAGGGCCCATTCACCCCTCCACTTT. Amino acids: CATASPRAHSPLHF.

The chain combines TRBV2 with TRBJ1-5, with no clear D. The CDR3 sequence is 12 residues long. Germline V gene sequence: CDR1 SNHLY, CDR2 FYNNEI. V was pared by 6 bases and J by 2 bases, with 5 bases between. The CDR3 reads CASRTGNQPQHF. In nucleotides, the CDR3 is TGTGCCAGCAGAACAGGCAATCAGCCCCAGCATTTT.

The V and J genes are TRBV30 and TRBJ2-7; possible D gene TRBD1, 5 bases. Germline V gene data show CDR1 as GTSNPN and CDR2 as SVGIG (reference sequence). CDR3 length equals 11 residues. The ends were cut back, 3 bases at V and 5 bases at J, with 8 bases in the middle. The CDR3 sequence: CAWRSRDEQYF. As DNA, the CDR3 is TGTGCCTGGAGGTCCAGGGACGAGCAGTACTTC.

The chain employs TRBV11-3 and TRBJ2-7; possibly TRBD2 for D (5 bases). Trimming stripped 5 bases from V and 2 bases from J, with 16 bases between. Germline V CDR1 and CDR2: SGHNT, YENEEA. The CDR3 runs to 15 residues. CDR3 in amino acids: CASSRSGQTTYEQYF. The CDR3 DNA sequence: TGTGCCAGCAGCCGAAGCGGCCAGACAACCTACGAGCAGTACTTC.